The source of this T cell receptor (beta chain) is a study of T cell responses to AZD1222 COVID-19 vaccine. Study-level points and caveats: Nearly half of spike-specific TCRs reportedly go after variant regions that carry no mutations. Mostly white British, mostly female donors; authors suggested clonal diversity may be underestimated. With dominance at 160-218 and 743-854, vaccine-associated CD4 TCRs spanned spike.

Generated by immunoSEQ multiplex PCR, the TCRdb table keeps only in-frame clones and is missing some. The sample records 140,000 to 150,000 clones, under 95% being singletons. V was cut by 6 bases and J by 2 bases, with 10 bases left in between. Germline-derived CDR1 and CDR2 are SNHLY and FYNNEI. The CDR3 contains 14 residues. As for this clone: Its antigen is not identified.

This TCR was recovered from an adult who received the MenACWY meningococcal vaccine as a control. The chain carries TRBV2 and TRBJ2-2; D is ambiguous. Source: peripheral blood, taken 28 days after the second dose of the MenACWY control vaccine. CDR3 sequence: CASRLSRNTGELFF. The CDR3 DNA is TGTGCCAGCAGACTCTCCAGAAACACCGGGGAGCTGTTTTTT.